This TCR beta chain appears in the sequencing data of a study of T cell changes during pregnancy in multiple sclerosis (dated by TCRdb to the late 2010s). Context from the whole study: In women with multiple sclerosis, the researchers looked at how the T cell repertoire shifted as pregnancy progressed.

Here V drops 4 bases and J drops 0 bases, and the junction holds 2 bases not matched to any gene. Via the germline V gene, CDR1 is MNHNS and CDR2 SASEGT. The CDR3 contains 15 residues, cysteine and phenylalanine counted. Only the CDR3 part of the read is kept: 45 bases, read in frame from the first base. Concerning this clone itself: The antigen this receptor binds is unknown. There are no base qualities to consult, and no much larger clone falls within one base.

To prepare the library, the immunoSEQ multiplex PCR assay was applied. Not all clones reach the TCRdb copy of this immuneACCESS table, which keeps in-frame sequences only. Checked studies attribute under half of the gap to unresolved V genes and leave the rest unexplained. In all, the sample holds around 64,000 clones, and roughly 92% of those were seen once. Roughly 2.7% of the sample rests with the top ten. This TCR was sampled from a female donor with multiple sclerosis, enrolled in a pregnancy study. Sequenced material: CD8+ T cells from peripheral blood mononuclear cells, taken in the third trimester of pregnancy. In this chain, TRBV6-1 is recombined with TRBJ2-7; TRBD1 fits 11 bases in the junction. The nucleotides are TGTGCCAGCAGTGTAGGGACAGGGGGCTCCTACGAGCAGTACTTC. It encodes CASSVGTGGSYEQYF.